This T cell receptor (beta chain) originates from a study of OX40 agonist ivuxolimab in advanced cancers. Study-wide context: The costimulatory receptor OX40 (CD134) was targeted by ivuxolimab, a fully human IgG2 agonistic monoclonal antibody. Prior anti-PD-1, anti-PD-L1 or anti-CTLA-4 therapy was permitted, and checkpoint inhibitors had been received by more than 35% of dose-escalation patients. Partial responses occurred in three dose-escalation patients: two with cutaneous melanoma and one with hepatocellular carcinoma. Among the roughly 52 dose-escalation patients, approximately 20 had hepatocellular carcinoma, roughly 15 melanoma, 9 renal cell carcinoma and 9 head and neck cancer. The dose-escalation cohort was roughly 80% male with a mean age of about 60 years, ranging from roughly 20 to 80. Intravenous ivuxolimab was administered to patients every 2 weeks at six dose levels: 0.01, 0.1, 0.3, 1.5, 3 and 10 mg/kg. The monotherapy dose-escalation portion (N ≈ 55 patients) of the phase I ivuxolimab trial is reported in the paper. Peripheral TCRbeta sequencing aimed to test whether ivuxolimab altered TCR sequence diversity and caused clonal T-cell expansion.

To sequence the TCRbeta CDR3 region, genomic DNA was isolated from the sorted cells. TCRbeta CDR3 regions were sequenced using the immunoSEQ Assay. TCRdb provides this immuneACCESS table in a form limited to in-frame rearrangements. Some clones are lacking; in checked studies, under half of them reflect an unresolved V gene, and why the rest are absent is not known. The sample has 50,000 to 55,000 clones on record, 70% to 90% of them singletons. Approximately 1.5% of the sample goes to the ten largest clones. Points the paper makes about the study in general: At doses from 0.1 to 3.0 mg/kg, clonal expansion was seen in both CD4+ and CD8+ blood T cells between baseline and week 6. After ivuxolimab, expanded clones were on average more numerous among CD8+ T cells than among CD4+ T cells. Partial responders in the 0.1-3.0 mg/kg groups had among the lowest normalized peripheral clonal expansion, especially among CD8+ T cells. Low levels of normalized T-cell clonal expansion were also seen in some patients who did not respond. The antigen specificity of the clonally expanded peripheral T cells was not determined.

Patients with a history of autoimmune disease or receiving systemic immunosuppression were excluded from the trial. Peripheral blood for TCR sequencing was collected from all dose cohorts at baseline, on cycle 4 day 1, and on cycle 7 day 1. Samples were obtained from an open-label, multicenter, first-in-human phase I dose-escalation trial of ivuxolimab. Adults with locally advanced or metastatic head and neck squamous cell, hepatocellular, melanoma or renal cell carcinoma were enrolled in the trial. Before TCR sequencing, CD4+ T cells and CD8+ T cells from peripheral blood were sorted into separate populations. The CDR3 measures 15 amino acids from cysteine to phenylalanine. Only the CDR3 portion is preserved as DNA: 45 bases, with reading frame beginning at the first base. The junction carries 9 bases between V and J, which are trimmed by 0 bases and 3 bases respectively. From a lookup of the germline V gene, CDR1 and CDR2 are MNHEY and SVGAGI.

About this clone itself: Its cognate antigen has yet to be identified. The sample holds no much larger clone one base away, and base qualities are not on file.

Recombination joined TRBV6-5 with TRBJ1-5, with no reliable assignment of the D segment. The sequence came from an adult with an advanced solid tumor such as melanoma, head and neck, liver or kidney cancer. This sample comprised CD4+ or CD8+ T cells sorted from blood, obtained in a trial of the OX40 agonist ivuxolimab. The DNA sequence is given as TGTGCCAGCAGTTACTCGGCGGGCACCAATCAGCCCCAGCATTTT. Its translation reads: CASSYSAGTNQPQHF.